This TCR beta chain was profiled in a study of CD8+CD57+ T cells in acquired aplastic anemia. The template used for profiling TCR beta VDJ and CDR3 was genomic DNA. TCRdb independently ran MiXCR on the reads; one entry per CDR3 protein. The sample shows about 220,000 distinct CDR3 sequences, 45% to 50% of them seen only once. Flow cytometry had shown expanded CD8+CD57+ cells in the patients chosen for sequencing. In its sample, this clonotype was seen a few times. Deletions cut 3 bases from V and 8 bases from J, with 22 bases between. This CDR3 has 16 amino acids. Germline V gene data show CDR1 as MGHDK and CDR2 as SYGVNS.

The chain uses TRBV25-1 and TRBJ1-2; the D is unclear. The clonotype comes from a human donor with aplastic anemia. The specimen was sorted CD4+, CD8+, or CD8+CD57+ T cells (not recorded which) from PBMCs. CDR3 coding DNA: TGTGCCAGCAGTGATCCAGGCCAGGTGGGGATAGGGGGCTACACCTTC. This gives the protein CASSDPGQVGIGGYTF.